This T cell receptor (beta chain) was recovered during a study of T cells in localized non-small cell lung cancer. Study-wide findings and caveats: In the blood, greater T cell density corresponded to longer overall survival. In adjacent lung, a median roughly 62 of the top 100 tumor clones were found. Uninvolved adjacent lung had higher T cell clonality than tumor and all other tissues. Investigators sequenced only a single tumor region, leaving heterogeneity possible.

Sequencing was performed with immunoSEQ multiplex PCR; in TCRdb, only in-frame clones are kept and a portion is missing. Found here are about 78,000 clones, 84% of them singletons; the top ten hold 2.5% to 3%. The CDR3 is 13 amino acids. Looked up from germline, CDR1 is SEHNR and CDR2 is FQNEAQ (reference sequence). V lost 5 bases and J lost 8, with 12 bases in between. Note on this clone: Its antigen remains unknown.

V and J are TRBV7-9 and TRBJ1-4, with no clear D. This TCR was recovered from a man aged 35 to 69 with stage I lung adenocarcinoma. The source was peripheral blood, collected before any cancer treatment. This chain's CDR3 is CASSAGVREKLFF. CDR3 nucleotide sequence: TGTGCCAGCAGCGCCGGGGTTAGGGAAAAACTGTTTTTT.